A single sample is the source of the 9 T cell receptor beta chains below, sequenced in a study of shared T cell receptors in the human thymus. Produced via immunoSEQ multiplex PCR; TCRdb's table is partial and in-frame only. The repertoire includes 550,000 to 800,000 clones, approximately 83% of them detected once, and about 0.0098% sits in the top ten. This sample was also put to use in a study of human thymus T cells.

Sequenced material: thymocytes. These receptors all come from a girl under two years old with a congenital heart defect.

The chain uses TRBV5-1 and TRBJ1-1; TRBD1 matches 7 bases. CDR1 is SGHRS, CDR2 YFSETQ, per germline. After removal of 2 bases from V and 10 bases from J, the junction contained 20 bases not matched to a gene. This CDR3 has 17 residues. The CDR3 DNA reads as TGCGCCAGCAGCTTCGAGGGGACGACGACAGGGAAATTGGGAGCTTTCTTT. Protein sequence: CASSFEGTTTGKLGAFF.

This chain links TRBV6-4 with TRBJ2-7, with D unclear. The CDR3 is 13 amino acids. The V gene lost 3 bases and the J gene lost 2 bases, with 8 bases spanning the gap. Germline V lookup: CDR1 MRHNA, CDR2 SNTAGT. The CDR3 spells CASSERQPYEQYF. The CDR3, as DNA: TGTGCCAGCAGTGAGAGGCAGCCCTACGAGCAGTACTTC.

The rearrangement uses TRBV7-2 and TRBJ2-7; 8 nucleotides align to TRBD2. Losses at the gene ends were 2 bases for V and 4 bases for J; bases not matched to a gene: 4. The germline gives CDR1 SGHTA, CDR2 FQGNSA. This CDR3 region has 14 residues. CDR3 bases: TGTGCCAGCAGCTTAACGGGGGGGCGGTACGAGCAGTACTTC. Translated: CASSLTGGRYEQYF.

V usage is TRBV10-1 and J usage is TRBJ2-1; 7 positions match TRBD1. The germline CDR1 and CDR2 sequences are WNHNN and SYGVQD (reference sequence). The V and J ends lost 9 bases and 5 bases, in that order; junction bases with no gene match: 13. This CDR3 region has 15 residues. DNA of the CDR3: TGCGCCAGGACAGGGCTCGAGGTCCGGGACAATGAGCAGTTCTTC. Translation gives CARTGLEVRDNEQFF.

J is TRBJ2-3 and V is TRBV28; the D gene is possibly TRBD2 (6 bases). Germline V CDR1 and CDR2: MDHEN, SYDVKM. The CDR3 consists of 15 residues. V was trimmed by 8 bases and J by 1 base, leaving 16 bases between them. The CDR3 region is CASRRGGDGTDTQYF. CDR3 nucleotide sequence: TGTGCCAGCCGCCGGGGCGGGGACGGCACAGATACGCAGTATTTT. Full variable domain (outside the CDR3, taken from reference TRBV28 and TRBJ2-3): DVKVTQSSRYLVKRTGEKVFLECVQDMDHENMFWYRQDPGLGLRLIYFSYDVKMKEKGDIPEGYSVSREKKERFSLILESASTNQTSMYLCASRRGGDGTDTQYFGPGTRLTVL.

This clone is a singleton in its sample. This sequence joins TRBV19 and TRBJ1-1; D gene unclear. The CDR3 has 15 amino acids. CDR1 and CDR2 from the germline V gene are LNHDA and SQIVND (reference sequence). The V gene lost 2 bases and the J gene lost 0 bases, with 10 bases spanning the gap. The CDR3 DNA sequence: TGTGCCAGTAGTATAAATCAGGTTATGAACACTGAAGCTTTCTTT. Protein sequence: CASSINQVMNTEAFF.

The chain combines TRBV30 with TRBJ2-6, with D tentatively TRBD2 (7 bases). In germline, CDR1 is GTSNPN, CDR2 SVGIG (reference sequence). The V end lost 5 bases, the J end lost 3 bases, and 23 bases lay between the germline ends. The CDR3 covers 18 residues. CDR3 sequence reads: CAWGTWGPRGVGANVLTF. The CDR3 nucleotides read TGTGCCTGGGGAACCTGGGGGCCCCGGGGGGTTGGGGCCAACGTCCTGACTTTC.

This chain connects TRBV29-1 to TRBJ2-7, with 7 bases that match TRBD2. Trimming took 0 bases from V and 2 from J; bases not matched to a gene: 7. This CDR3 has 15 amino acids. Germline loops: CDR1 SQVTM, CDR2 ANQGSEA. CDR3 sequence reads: CSVEELGGVPYEQYF. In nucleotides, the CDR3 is TGCAGCGTTGAAGAGTTGGGGGGGGTCCCCTACGAGCAGTACTTC.

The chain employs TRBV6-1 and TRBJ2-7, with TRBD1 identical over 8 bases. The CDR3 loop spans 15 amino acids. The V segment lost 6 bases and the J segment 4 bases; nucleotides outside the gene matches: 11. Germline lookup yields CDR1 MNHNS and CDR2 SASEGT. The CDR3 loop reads CASRTRTGLGYEQYF. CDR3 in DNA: TGTGCCAGCAGAACACGGACAGGGTTAGGGTACGAGCAGTACTTC.